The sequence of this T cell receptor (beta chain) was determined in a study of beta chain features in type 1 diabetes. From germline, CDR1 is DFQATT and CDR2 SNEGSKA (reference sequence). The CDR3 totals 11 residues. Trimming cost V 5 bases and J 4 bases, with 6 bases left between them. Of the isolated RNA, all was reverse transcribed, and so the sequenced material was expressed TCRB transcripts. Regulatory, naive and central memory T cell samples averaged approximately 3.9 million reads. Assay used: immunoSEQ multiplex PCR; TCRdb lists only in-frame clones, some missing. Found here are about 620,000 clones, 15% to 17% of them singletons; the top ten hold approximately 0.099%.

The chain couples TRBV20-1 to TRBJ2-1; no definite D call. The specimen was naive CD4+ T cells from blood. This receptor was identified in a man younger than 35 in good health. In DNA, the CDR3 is TGCAGTGCTCTAAGGTACAATGAGCAGTTCTTC. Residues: CSALRYNEQFF.